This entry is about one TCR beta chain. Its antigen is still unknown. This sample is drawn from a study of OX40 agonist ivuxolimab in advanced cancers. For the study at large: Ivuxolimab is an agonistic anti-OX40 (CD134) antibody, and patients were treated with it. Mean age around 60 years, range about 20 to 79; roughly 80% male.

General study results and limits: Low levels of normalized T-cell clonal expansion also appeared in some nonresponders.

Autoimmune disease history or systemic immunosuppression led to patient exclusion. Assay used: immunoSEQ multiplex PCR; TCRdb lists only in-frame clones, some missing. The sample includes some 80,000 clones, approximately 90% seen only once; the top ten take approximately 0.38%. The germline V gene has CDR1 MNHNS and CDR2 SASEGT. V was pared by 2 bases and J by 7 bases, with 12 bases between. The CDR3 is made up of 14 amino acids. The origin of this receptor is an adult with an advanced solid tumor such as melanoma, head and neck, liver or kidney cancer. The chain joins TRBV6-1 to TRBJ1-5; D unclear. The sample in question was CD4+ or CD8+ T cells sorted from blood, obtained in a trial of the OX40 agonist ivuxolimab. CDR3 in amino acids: CASSENISPQPQHF. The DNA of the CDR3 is TGTGCCAGCAGTGAAAATATCTCCCCGCAGCCCCAGCATTTT.